This entry concerns a single TCR beta chain. The sample comes from a study of blood T cell repertoires in COVID-19. The assay was immunoSEQ multiplex PCR, and TCRdb's table has in-frame clones only and misses some. The table records about 370,000 clones, nearly 90% of them present only once. Sequenced sample: peripheral blood. This clonotype was obtained from a man younger than 35 with active or convalescent COVID-19.

CDR3 sequence: CASSQTRDSHLAFF. The CDR3 DNA reads TGCGCCAGCAGCCAAACTCGGGACAGTCACCTAGCTTTCTTT. V usage is TRBV4-3 and J usage is TRBJ1-1; 7 nucleotides line up with TRBD1. Trimming cost V 2 bases and J 10 bases; bases outside gene matches: 10. The CDR3 covers 14 residues. Per the germline V gene, CDR1 is LGHNA and CDR2 is YSLEER.